Listed below are T cell receptor beta chains from one sample, sequenced in a study of blood T cell repertoires in COVID-19. Clones were sequenced by immunoSEQ multiplex PCR, and TCRdb holds only the in-frame ones, with some missing. The table lists 300,000 or so clones, about 90% of them singletons. Sequencing was carried out using PBMCs or T cells enriched from blood (not recorded which). The receptors stem from a woman in her forties or fifties who had been exposed to COVID-19. Each CDR3 is given with its conserved first and last residue. The D gene is left open where the match is weak. Clone size is shown for a subset of rows, as once, few, many or a class of expanded clone.

TRBD1	TRBJ1-2	-	TRBV14	14	TGTGCCAGCAGCCCTAGGACAGGGCAAGTGGGCTACACCTTC	CASSPRTGQVGYTF
-	TRBJ2-7	few	TRBV5-1	15	TGCGCCAGCAGCTTGGGGCAGGGGCGGTGGTACGAGCAGTACTTC	CASSLGQGRWYEQYF
TRBD1	TRBJ2-3	-	TRBV10-3	14	TGTGCCATCAGCCCGGGACAGGATACAGATACGCAGTATTTT	CAISPGQDTDTQYF
TRBD2	TRBJ2-7	once	TRBV28	12	TGTGCCAGTCTAGCGGGGCCCTACGAGCAGTACTTC	CASLAGPYEQYF
-	TRBJ1-2	once	TRBV5-1	12	TGCGCCAGCAGCTTGGCCGGGTATGGCTACACCTTC	CASSLAGYGYTF
TRBD2	TRBJ2-3	-	TRBV4-1	21	TGCGCCAGCAGCCAAGGACCGCCCGGGACTAGCGGGGGTCCCTACACAGATACGCAGTATTTT	CASSQGPPGTSGGPYTDTQYF
TRBD1	TRBJ2-7	-	TRBV4-1	14	TGCGCCAGCAGCCAAGGGGACAGGACCTACGAGCAGTACTTC	CASSQGDRTYEQYF
-	TRBJ1-5	-	TRBV28	12	TGTGCCAGCAGTTTGAGCCCTCAGCCCCAGCATTTT	CASSLSPQPQHF
-	TRBJ1-3	-	TRBV6-5	15	TGTGCCAGCAGCCGCGTATTCGAATCTGGAAACACCATATATTTT	CASSRVFESGNTIYF
-	TRBJ1-6	-	TRBV5-5	18	TGTGCCAGCAGGACTGGAGTCCCGGGGTTCTCCTATAATTCACCCCTCCACTTT	CASRTGVPGFSYNSPLHF
-	TRBJ2-6	-	TRBV3-1/TRBV3-2	17	TGTGCCAGCAGCAACCAGGGGTTAGTCTCTGGGGCCAACGTCCTGACTTTC	CASSNQGLVSGANVLTF
-	TRBJ1-6	-	TRBV29-1	10	TGCAGCGCGGATCGGGGACCCCTCCACTTT	CSADRGPLHF
TRBD2	TRBJ2-7	-	TRBV5-4	13	TGTGCCAGCAGCGTGGGAGGGCGGGTCGAGCAGTACTTC	CASSVGGRVEQYF
-	TRBJ1-5	-	TRBV19	14	TGTGCCAGTAGCACTGACAGCACCAATCAGCCCCAGCATTTT	CASSTDSTNQPQHF
TRBD1	TRBJ1-6	-	TRBV6-5	16	TGTGCCAGCAGTTACTCCGTTAGACAGGGTAACTCACCCCTCCACTTT	CASSYSVRQGNSPLHF
-	TRBJ2-7	-	TRBV2	14	TGTGCCAGCAGTGAAGGTCTGGACAGCGCGGAGCAGTACTTC	CASSEGLDSAEQYF
-	TRBJ1-1	-	TRBV28	14	TGTGCCAGCAGCTTAACTCGGGGAGGCACTGAAGCTTTCTTT	CASSLTRGGTEAFF
-	TRBJ2-7	-	TRBV2	13	TGTGCCAGCAGCCGACAGGTGACCTACGAGCAGTACTTC	CASSRQVTYEQYF
-	TRBJ1-1	few	TRBV28	15	TGTGCCAGCAGTCTAAGATATACCGGAGGGCCGAGTGCTTTCTTT	CASSLRYTGGPSAFF
TRBD1	TRBJ2-7	once	TRBV4-1	16	TGCGCCAGCAGCCAAGGACAGGGACGGTCATCCTACGAGCAGTACTTC	CASSQGQGRSSYEQYF
-	TRBJ1-1	-	TRBV13	14	TGTGCCAGCAGCTTAGGCGGCAGCGCGGCTGAAGCTTTCTTT	CASSLGGSAAEAFF
-	TRBJ2-2	-	TRBV11-3	13	TGTGCCAGCGCACCACAGAACACCGGGGAGCTGTTTTTT	CASAPQNTGELFF
-	TRBJ2-3	-	TRBV4-1	16	TGCGCCAGCAGCCCAAGGACCAGCGGAAGCACAGATACGCAGTATTTT	CASSPRTSGSTDTQYF
-	TRBJ2-5	-	TRBV5-5	15	TGTGCCAGCAGCTTCCCCCGTGGGGGCGGGGAGACCCAGTACTTC	CASSFPRGGGETQYF
TRBD1	TRBJ1-2	-	TRBV6-1	14	TGTGCCAGCAGTGATACGACAGGGAGCTATGGCTACACCTTC	CASSDTTGSYGYTF
TRBD2	TRBJ2-1	-	TRBV3-1/TRBV3-2	15	TGTGCCAGCAGCCAAGGTGGGGGGGCCTACAATGAGCAGTTCTTC	CASSQGGGAYNEQFF
-	TRBJ1-2	-	TRBV5-1	15	TGCGCCAGCAGCAAAGCCGGGACTCCTAACTATGGCTACACCTTC	CASSKAGTPNYGYTF
-	TRBJ1-1	-	TRBV20-1	11	TGCAGTGCTAGGGACATTACTGAAGCTTTCTTT	CSARDITEAFF
TRBD1	TRBJ2-3	-	TRBV9	16	TGTGCCAGCAGCGTAGAGGCAGGGGGAAGCACAGATACGCAGTATTTT	CASSVEAGGSTDTQYF
-	TRBJ2-7	-	TRBV7-9	14	TGTGCCAGCAACCCCCTGGGCCTCCCCTACGAGCAGTACTTC	CASNPLGLPYEQYF
TRBD1	TRBJ2-7	-	TRBV30	13	TGTGCCTGGAGTGTACAGGGGTCCTACGAGCAGTACTTC	CAWSVQGSYEQYF
-	TRBJ1-3	few	TRBV5-4	14	TGTGCCAGCAGCCCGGGGCGGGGATGGGGCACCATATATTTT	CASSPGRGWGTIYF
TRBD1	TRBJ1-5	-	TRBV19	17	TGTGCCAGTAGTATCTCGGACAGGATGTATAGCAATCAGCCCCAGCATTTT	CASSISDRMYSNQPQHF
-	TRBJ2-3	-	TRBV19	14	TGTGCCAGTAGTGTTCACAGGGACCCAGATACGCAGTATTTT	CASSVHRDPDTQYF
TRBD1	TRBJ1-1	-	TRBV4-2	14	TGTGCCAGCAGCCAGACAGGGATGAACACTGAAGCTTTCTTT	CASSQTGMNTEAFF
-	TRBJ2-5	-	TRBV5-1	11	TGCGCCAGCAGAACTCAAGAGACCCAGTACTTC	CASRTQETQYF
-	TRBJ2-5	-	TRBV15	15	TGTGCCACCAGCAGGGCCCGGACAAGACAAGAGACCCAGTACTTC	CATSRARTRQETQYF
TRBD1	TRBJ2-7	-	TRBV10-3	16	TGTGCCATCAGTGAGTCGATGGGGACAGCGTCGCACGAGCAGTACTTC	CAISESMGTASHEQYF
TRBD1	TRBJ1-3	-	TRBV4-1	16	TGCGCCAGCAGCCAAGATGGGGACAGGGTAGGAAACACCATATATTTT	CASSQDGDRVGNTIYF
TRBD1	TRBJ2-5	-	TRBV5-4	13	TGTGCCAGCAGCTTCGGGGACAGAGAGACCCAGTACTTC	CASSFGDRETQYF
TRBD2	TRBJ2-3	once	TRBV5-1	16	TGCGCCAGCAGCTTGGGGTTAGCGGGGGTGACAGATACGCAGTATTTT	CASSLGLAGVTDTQYF
-	TRBJ1-1	-	TRBV28	14	TGTGCCAGCAGCCCAATTTCGGGGAACACTGAAGCTTTCTTT	CASSPISGNTEAFF
-	TRBJ2-5	-	TRBV18	12	TGTGCCAGCTCACCACCGGCAGAGACCCAGTACTTC	CASSPPAETQYF
TRBD2	TRBJ2-3	-	TRBV7-2	16	TGTGCCAGCAGCAAGGAGAGAGCGGGGCTCACAGATACGCAGTATTTT	CASSKERAGLTDTQYF
TRBD2	TRBJ2-5	-	TRBV20-1	15	TGCAGTGCTAGTTATAGCGGGCGCAACCAAGAGACCCAGTACTTC	CSASYSGRNQETQYF
TRBD2	TRBJ2-3	-	TRBV10-3	14	TGTGCCATCAGTGAGGGTGGGGGGGTCGATACGCAGTATTTT	CAISEGGGVDTQYF
TRBD2	TRBJ2-7	-	TRBV5-5	15	TGTGCCAGCAGCTTGGCCGGGGGGGCTAACTACGAGCAGTACTTC	CASSLAGGANYEQYF
TRBD1	TRBJ1-3	-	TRBV7-9	16	TGTGCCAGCAGCCCCGGGACAGGGGTCTCTGGAAACACCATATATTTT	CASSPGTGVSGNTIYF
-	TRBJ1-1	-	TRBV19	15	TGTGCCAGTACCCTCCTGGGCTTCATGAACACTGAAGCTTTCTTT	CASTLLGFMNTEAFF
-	TRBJ2-7	-	TRBV11-1	15	TGTGCCAGCAGTTCTCGACAGTCTAGCTCCTACGAGCAGTACTTC	CASSSRQSSSYEQYF
TRBD2	TRBJ2-1	-	TRBV5-4	16	TGTGCCAGCAGCCTACTGTCTGGCGGGGGGTACAATGAGCAGTTCTTC	CASSLLSGGGYNEQFF
TRBD2	TRBJ2-7	-	TRBV5-1	15	TGCGCCAGCAGTCAGGCAGCGGGGGGATCCTACGAGCAGTACTTC	CASSQAAGGSYEQYF
-	TRBJ2-3	-	TRBV9	20	TGTGCCAGCAGCGGACTCAAAAACGAAGGGGTCGTCCACACAAGGGATACGCAGTATTTT	CASSGLKNEGVVHTRDTQYF
TRBD1	TRBJ2-7	-	TRBV29-1	13	TGCAGCGTCTGGACAGGGGACTCCTACGAGCAGTACTTC	CSVWTGDSYEQYF